The rows below give T cell receptor beta chains drawn from one sample of a study of blood T cell repertoires in COVID-19. Some clones are missing from TCRdb's copy, which holds only in-frame ones; the method was immunoSEQ multiplex PCR. The sample carries about 220,000 clones, approximately 77% recorded once. The sequencing sample was made of peripheral blood. These receptors came from a woman older than 75 with acute or convalescent COVID-19. The CDR3 runs from the conserved cysteine through the conserved F or W. The D gene is left open where the match is weak. The size of a clone is reported for some rows only, either as once, few or many, or as a class for expanded clones.

v_gene,d_gene,j_gene,abundance,CDR3aa,CDR3nt
TRBV7-2,TRBD1,TRBJ1-2,once,CASSFGQGGFYGYTF,TGTGCCAGCAGCTTTGGACAGGGCGGGTTCTATGGCTACACCTTC
TRBV3-1/TRBV3-2,TRBD1,TRBJ1-3,once,CASSPARADRGGNTIYF,TGTGCCAGCAGCCCCGCTCGGGCGGACAGGGGTGGAAACACCATATATTTT
TRBV28,NA,TRBJ1-5,NA,CASTTTSRQPQHF,TGTGCCAGCACGACAACTTCGCGTCAGCCCCAGCATTTT
TRBV7-8,TRBD1,TRBJ1-5,NA,CASSARDRGPNQPQHF,TGTGCCAGCAGCGCCAGGGACAGGGGGCCAAATCAGCCCCAGCATTTT
TRBV29-1,NA,TRBJ1-4,NA,CSVAKSTNEKLFF,TGCAGCGTAGCCAAGTCAACTAATGAAAAACTGTTTTTT
TRBV7-2,NA,TRBJ1-1,NA,CASSLEQNTEAFF,TGTGCCAGCAGCTTAGAACAGAACACTGAAGCTTTCTTT
TRBV10-3,TRBD1,TRBJ2-1,once,CAISLQGAGNEQFF,TGTGCCATCAGCTTACAGGGGGCAGGCAATGAGCAGTTCTTC
TRBV11-3,NA,TRBJ2-1,NA,CASSLEGRGVDEQFF,TGTGCCAGCAGCTTAGAGGGCAGGGGGGTGGATGAGCAGTTCTTC
TRBV3-1/TRBV3-2,TRBD1,TRBJ1-2,NA,CASSQTGGGYGYTF,TGTGCCAGCAGCCAGACAGGGGGGGGCTATGGCTACACCTTC
TRBV11-3,NA,TRBJ2-5,NA,CASSLVGLSGPGAQYF,TGTGCCAGCAGCTTAGTGGGCTTGAGTGGGCCGGGGGCCCAGTACTTC
TRBV2,NA,TRBJ2-7,NA,CASSEVGYEQYF,TGTGCCAGCAGTGAGGTCGGTTACGAGCAGTACTTC
TRBV2,TRBD1,TRBJ1-1,NA,CASSFTGAGTEAFF,TGTGCCAGCAGTTTCACAGGGGCGGGGACTGAAGCTTTCTTT
TRBV12-3/TRBV12-4,TRBD2,TRBJ2-1,NA,CASRGVYNEQFF,TGTGCCAGCCGGGGGGTCTACAATGAGCAGTTCTTC
TRBV5-1,TRBD2,TRBJ2-2,few,CASSLSGTSGGAELFF,TGCGCCAGCAGCTTGTCCGGGACTAGCGGGGGGGCCGAGCTGTTTTTT
TRBV5-6,NA,TRBJ2-5,NA,CASSLGQFQETQYF,TGTGCCAGCAGCTTAGGACAGTTCCAAGAGACCCAGTACTTC
TRBV6-5,NA,TRBJ1-1,NA,CASSYNRVTNTEAFF,TGTGCCAGCAGTTACAATCGGGTAACGAACACTGAAGCTTTCTTT
TRBV18,NA,TRBJ2-7,NA,CASSQGEGVEQYF,TGTGCCAGCTCACAGGGGGAGGGTGTCGAGCAGTACTTC
TRBV11-2,TRBD1,TRBJ2-7,NA,CASSTTGAGTYEQYF,TGTGCCAGCAGTACTACAGGGGCCGGTACCTACGAGCAGTACTTC
TRBV7-2,TRBD1,TRBJ1-2,NA,CASSHPRDRVGYTF,TGTGCCAGCAGCCACCCTCGGGACAGGGTTGGCTACACCTTC
TRBV7-9,TRBD2,TRBJ2-5,NA,CASSQRGGAETQYF,TGTGCCAGCAGCCAACGGGGGGGTGCAGAGACCCAGTACTTC
TRBV14,TRBD1,TRBJ2-7,NA,CASSPSGQGFSEQYF,TGTGCCAGCAGCCCCTCGGGACAGGGATTCTCTGAGCAGTACTTC
TRBV5-1,NA,TRBJ2-2,NA,CASSQNPNTGELFF,TGCGCCAGCAGCCAGAACCCGAACACCGGGGAGCTGTTTTTT
TRBV10-2,TRBD1,TRBJ2-1,NA,CASSFTGDYNEQFF,TGCGCCAGCAGTTTCACAGGGGACTACAATGAGCAGTTCTTC
TRBV6-6,NA,TRBJ1-1,NA,CASSYSSGPNTEAFF,TGTGCCAGCAGTTACTCGAGCGGCCCCAACACTGAAGCTTTCTTT
TRBV6-5,NA,TRBJ1-3,NA,CASSYTTDSGNTIYF,TGTGCCAGCAGTTACACCACAGACTCTGGAAACACCATATATTTT
TRBV3-1/TRBV3-2,NA,TRBJ1-2,NA,CASYSGGSSRGYTF,TGTGCCAGCTATAGCGGAGGGTCCTCACGAGGCTACACCTTC
TRBV5-1,NA,TRBJ2-3,NA,CASSRTIEADTQYF,TGCGCCAGCAGCCGGACTATAGAAGCAGATACGCAGTATTTT
TRBV7-7,TRBD2,TRBJ2-5,NA,CASSLAFTSGVETQYF,TGTGCTAGCAGCTTAGCGTTTACTAGCGGGGTAGAGACCCAGTACTTC
TRBV19,NA,TRBJ1-5,once,CASRTGQPVNQPQHF,TGTGCCAGTAGAACTGGACAGCCAGTTAATCAGCCCCAGCATTTT
TRBV9,TRBD1,TRBJ2-1,NA,CASSADRAAYNEQFF,TGTGCCAGCAGTGCGGACAGGGCCGCCTACAATGAGCAGTTCTTC
TRBV28,NA,TRBJ1-5,NA,CASSQTGNNQPQHF,TGTGCCAGCAGCCAAACAGGGAACAATCAGCCCCAGCATTTT
TRBV6-5,TRBD1,TRBJ2-3,NA,CASTTGDTDTQYF,TGTGCCAGCACTACAGGGGACACAGATACGCAGTATTTT
TRBV18,NA,TRBJ1-4,NA,CASSHRVEEKLFF,TGTGCCAGCTCACACAGGGTTGAGGAAAAACTGTTTTTT
TRBV27,TRBD1,TRBJ2-7,NA,CASSDRGLDEQYF,TGTGCCAGCAGCGACAGGGGGCTGGACGAGCAGTACTTC
TRBV18,TRBD1,TRBJ2-5,NA,CASSPGTVTQETQYF,TGTGCCAGCTCCCCCGGGACAGTAACCCAAGAGACCCAGTACTTC
TRBV6-5,TRBD2,TRBJ2-3,NA,CASSGLAGGEDTQYF,TGTGCCAGCAGCGGACTAGCGGGCGGGGAAGATACGCAGTATTTT
TRBV4-1,NA,TRBJ1-4,once,CASSQEDAGRNEKLFF,TGCGCCAGCAGCCAAGAAGACGCAGGCCGCAATGAAAAACTGTTTTTT
TRBV7-3,TRBD2,TRBJ2-5,NA,CASSTGTSGGNGETQYF,TGTGCCAGCAGCACCGGGACTAGCGGGGGGAACGGGGAGACCCAGTACTTC
TRBV27,NA,TRBJ1-6,NA,CASSFMRPWEGLDSPLHF,TGTGCCAGCAGTTTTATGAGGCCCTGGGAGGGTCTGGATTCACCCCTCCACTTT
TRBV29-1,TRBD1,TRBJ1-2,NA,CSVVTGGVNYGYTF,TGCAGCGTTGTTACAGGGGGGGTTAACTATGGCTACACCTTC
TRBV7-9,TRBD1,TRBJ2-5,NA,CASSLWTGPGETQYF,TGTGCCAGCAGCTTGTGGACAGGGCCGGGAGAGACCCAGTACTTC
TRBV6-1,NA,TRBJ1-4,NA,CASSEDKYEKLFF,TGTGCCAGCAGTGAAGACAAGTACGAAAAACTGTTTTTT
TRBV7-6,TRBD1,TRBJ1-1,NA,CASSLAGTVDTEAFF,TGTGCCAGCAGCTTAGCGGGGACAGTTGACACTGAAGCTTTCTTT
TRBV7-9,NA,TRBJ2-5,once,CASSFRETQYF,TGTGCCAGCAGCTTTCGAGAGACCCAGTACTTC
TRBV24-1,NA,TRBJ1-3,NA,CATSDPTRGYSGNTIYF,TGTGCCACCAGTGATCCCACGAGGGGGTACTCCGGAAACACCATATATTTT
TRBV5-4,TRBD1,TRBJ2-7,NA,CASSWDSTYEQYF,TGTGCCAGCAGCTGGGACAGCACCTACGAGCAGTACTTC
TRBV4-1,NA,TRBJ1-2,once,CASSQDRVGSYGYTF,TGCGCCAGCAGCCAAGATAGAGTTGGGAGTTATGGCTACACCTTC
TRBV6-5,TRBD1,TRBJ2-7,NA,CASSYSRDRGLHEQYF,TGTGCCAGCAGTTACAGCCGGGACAGGGGGCTCCACGAGCAGTACTTC
TRBV3-1/TRBV3-2,NA,TRBJ1-1,once,CASSGGETEAFF,TGTGCCAGCAGCGGAGGGGAAACTGAAGCTTTCTTT
TRBV2,NA,TRBJ1-2,NA,CASSEMGARIYGYTF,TGTGCCAGCAGTGAAATGGGGGCGCGTATCTATGGCTACACCTTC
TRBV6-1,TRBD2,TRBJ2-5,few,CASSEVGAGGHF,TGTGCCAGCAGTGAAGTCGGGGCGGGGGGCCACTTC
TRBV19,NA,TRBJ1-2,once,CASSISGLGSYGYTF,TGTGCCAGTAGTATCTCAGGGCTCGGAAGCTATGGCTACACCTTC
TRBV20-1,NA,TRBJ1-6,NA,CSASSLRLVGRGSPLHF,TGCAGTGCTAGTTCCCTCAGACTTGTGGGTCGCGGTTCACCCCTCCACTTT
TRBV30,NA,TRBJ1-4,NA,CAWSVGAGEKLFF,TGTGCCTGGAGTGTAGGGGCAGGTGAAAAACTGTTTTTT
TRBV27,TRBD1,TRBJ1-2,NA,CASSQRGGIGNYGYTF,TGTGCCAGCAGTCAAAGAGGGGGCATAGGGAACTATGGCTACACCTTC
TRBV2,NA,TRBJ2-2,NA,CASSQGSINTGELFF,TGTGCCAGCAGTCAAGGGAGCATTAACACCGGGGAGCTGTTTTTT
TRBV5-5,NA,TRBJ1-6,few,CASSLWEGGSPLHF,TGTGCCAGCAGCTTGTGGGAGGGCGGGTCACCCCTCCACTTT
TRBV4-3,NA,TRBJ2-2,NA,CASSQNTGVVNGELFF,TGCGCCAGCAGCCAGAACACGGGGGTAGTGAACGGGGAGCTGTTTTTT
TRBV28,TRBD2,TRBJ2-5,NA,CASSLVGGNFQETQYF,TGTGCCAGCAGTTTAGTGGGAGGGAATTTCCAAGAGACCCAGTACTTC
TRBV5-1,NA,TRBJ1-1,NA,CASSLSPGRNTEAFF,TGCGCCAGCAGCTTGAGTCCAGGAAGGAACACTGAAGCTTTCTTT